The present TCR beta chain was sequenced within a study of T cells in Graves' hyperthyroidism and ophthalmopathy. About this clonotype: What it binds is unknown.

Germline CDR1 MDHEN, CDR2 SYDVKM. The junction had 5 bases not matched to a gene; V was cut back by 6 bases and J by 2 bases. This CDR3 is 15 amino acids long. Findings and limits, study-wide: The model anticipated ophthalmopathy a median about six months pre-onset.

Clinical symptoms, serum thyroxine, TRAb, thyroid ultrasound and orbital computed tomography informed diagnoses. It was RNA transcripts that yielded the amplified TCR beta CDR3 regions. HTBI primers drove first-round RT-PCR of the TCR CDR3. TCRdb fed the multiplex PCR reads into MiXCR, producing one record per CDR3 protein. The sample comprises hundreds of thousands of distinct CDR3 sequences, more than 15% of which are singletons, and roughly 3.5% rests with the top ten. The source of this sequence is a middle-aged woman with Graves' ophthalmopathy. This chain joins TRBV28 and TRBJ2-4, with 9 bases aligning to TRBD2. Sequencing was performed on blood. This chain's CDR3 is CASRGSGSSKNIQYF. Written as DNA, the CDR3 is TGTGCCAGCAGGGGTAGCGGGAGTTCCAAAAACATTCAGTACTTC.